This TCR beta chain was recovered during a study of T cell responses to AZD1222 COVID-19 vaccine. The method was immunoSEQ multiplex PCR; TCRdb's version includes in-frame clones alone and lacks a portion of them. The table records around 130,000 clones, roughly nine tenths of them present only once. Remarks on this clone: Other DNA sequences in the sample encode the same CDR3.

V was cut by 2 bases and J by 1 base, with 5 bases left in between. Germline CDR1 is MNHEY and CDR2 is SMNVEV (reference sequence). The CDR3 contains 13 residues. The sequenced sample was peripheral blood, obtained 28 days after the second AZD1222 dose. The chain uses TRBV27 and TRBJ1-1; D not certain. This TCR was recovered from an adult who received the AZD1222 COVID-19 vaccine. The CDR3 DNA follows: TGTGCCAGCAGTTTAAAACCGAACACTGAAGCTTTCTTT. Amino acids: CASSLKPNTEAFF.